The rows below give T cell receptor beta chains drawn from one sample of a study of cytomegalovirus exposure and HLA in healthy donors. Method: immunoSEQ multiplex PCR; TCRdb's copy keeps in-frame clones and lacks some. The sample holds over 100,000 clones, around 69% seen once. Sequencing was carried out using PBMCs. These receptors all come from a woman aged 40-49 years in good health and CMV-seropositive. The CDR3 runs from the conserved cysteine through the conserved F or W. D genes are given only for firm matches. A row's size may be missing; if present it is once, few, many or a size class.

>TRBJ2-5|-|TRBV7-3|-
TGTGCCAGCAGCTTAAATCCGGGCAGGGGAGAGACCCAGTACTTC
CASSLNPGRGETQYF
>TRBJ2-7|-|TRBV10-2|-
TGCGCCAGCAGTGCGGGACAAGTATACGAGCAGTACTTC
CASSAGQVYEQYF
>TRBJ2-7|TRBD1|TRBV5-1|-
TGCGCCAGCAGCTCGGGACAGGCGAACTACGAGCAGTACTTC
CASSSGQANYEQYF
>TRBJ1-1|-|TRBV11-3|once
TGTGCCAGCAGCGGAAACGCGGCAGACACTGAAGCTTTCTTT
CASSGNAADTEAFF
>TRBJ1-6|TRBD1|TRBV27|-
TGTGCCAGCAGTTTATCTGGTGGTCCTTGGGACAGTTCCTATAATTCACCCCTCCACTTT
CASSLSGGPWDSSYNSPLHF
>TRBJ2-3|TRBD2|TRBV28|few
TGTGCCAGCAGTCCGTCTAGCGGACACACAGATACGCAGTATTTT
CASSPSSGHTDTQYF
>TRBJ1-1|-|TRBV5-5|-
TGTGCCAGCAGCTTGACAGTTCACACTGAAGCTTTCTTT
CASSLTVHTEAFF
>TRBJ1-2|-|TRBV5-6|few
TGTGCCAGCAGCTGGACACGGGACACCTTCTATGGCTACACCTTC
CASSWTRDTFYGYTF
>TRBJ1-2|TRBD1|TRBV6-5|-
TGTGCCAGCAGTTACTCGTACAGGGGGTACGGCTACACCTTC
CASSYSYRGYGYTF
>TRBJ2-5|TRBD2|TRBV28|-
TGTGCCAGCAGTTTACGGACTAGCGGGACCTCGAGGACCCAGTACTTC
CASSLRTSGTSRTQYF
>TRBJ1-5|-|TRBV19|-
TGTGCCAGTAAAATTCCAGGGGCGGAACAGCCCCAGCATTTT
CASKIPGAEQPQHF